Following are 3 T cell receptor beta chains from one sample sequenced in a study of cytomegalovirus exposure and HLA in healthy donors. Clones were sequenced by immunoSEQ multiplex PCR, and TCRdb holds only the in-frame ones, with some missing. The data contain around 300,000 clones, around 87% of them singletons. Sequencing was carried out using PBMCs. These receptors all stem from a woman between 18 and 30 years old in good health and CMV-seronegative.

V and J are TRBV18 and TRBJ2-1; 9 bases align to TRBD2. The CDR3 runs to 14 residues. CDR1 and CDR2 from the germline V gene are KGHSH and LQKENI. Trimming took 1 base from V and 6 from J; bases not matched to a gene: 1. For the CDR3, the DNA is TGTGCCAGCTCACCACTAGCGGGAGTCAATGAGCAGTTCTTC. This codes for CASSPLAGVNEQFF. Based on the CDR3 plus reference TRBV18 and TRBJ2-1, the full variable domain is NAGVMQNPRHLVRRRGQEARLRCSPMKGHSHVYWYRQLPEEGLKFMVYLQKENIIDESGMPKERFSAEFPKEGPSILRIQQVVRGDSAAYFCASSPLAGVNEQFFGPGTRLTVL.

This chain links TRBV6-5 with TRBJ2-7; 11 bases fit TRBD1. The germline V gene has CDR1 MNHEY and CDR2 SVGAGI. The CDR3 extends over 13 amino acids. V lost 5 bases, J lost 5 bases, and 2 bases stayed unmatched. CDR3 nucleotide sequence: TGTGCCAGCAGTGGGGGACAGGGGGACGAGCAGTACTTC. Translation gives CASSGGQGDEQYF.

The chain has TRBV5-1 and TRBJ2-5; 7 positions match TRBD1. CDR1 and CDR2 (germline): SGHRS, YFSETQ. CDR3 length equals 15 residues. With 0 bases clipped from V and 2 bases from J, the junction kept 4 bases outside the gene matches. CDR3 DNA sequence: TGCGCCAGCAGCTTGGAGGTCAGGGGGCAAGAGACCCAGTACTTC. Translated, it gives CASSLEVRGQETQYF.